These 2 T cell receptor beta chains were sequenced from one sample in a study of identical twins. TCRdb re-derived calls from the 5' RACE reads in MiXCR, one entry per CDR3 protein. The sample has roughly 690,000 distinct CDR3 sequences, around 21% seen once; the top ten hold 4.3%. This sample also belongs to another study, concerning T cells expressing NK-cell markers.

Sequencing input: PBMCs. Source of these receptors: a young woman in good health.

This clonotype came up a few times. The CDR3 nucleotides are TGTGCCAGCTACCAGACAGGGCTAGGCTACGAGCAGTACTTC. Its protein is CASYQTGLGYEQYF. This chain uses TRBV6-1 with TRBJ2-7; 7 bases line up with TRBD1. There are 14 residues in the CDR3. Germline CDR1 reads MNHNS; CDR2 reads SASEGT. V was pared by 8 bases and J by 3 bases, with 10 bases of the junction left unmatched.

The chain uses TRBV30 and TRBJ1-2; no firm D call. V shed 6 bases and J shed 6 bases, with 17 bases lying between them. Germline V gene data show CDR1 as GTSNPN and CDR2 as SVGIG (reference sequence). This CDR3 comprises 13 residues. The DNA for the CDR3 is TGTGCCTGCATTAGAGGGCGCAGGCATGGCTACACCTTC. This translates into CACIRGRRHGYTF.